These 19 T cell receptor beta chains came from one sample sequenced in a study of naive and memory T cell subsets. An equimolar mix of two oligonucleotides served as the beta constant-region primer for TRBC1 and TRBC2. TCRdb re-analysed the UMI-ligation and nested PCR reads in MiXCR, keeping a single row per CDR3 protein. Of 89,000 or so distinct CDR3 sequences listed, around 13% were seen once; the top ten hold approximately 0.93%. Sequencing was carried out using central memory CD4+ T cells from blood. These receptors originate from a human donor in good health.

In this sample, this clonotype turned up a few times. The chain has TRBV20-1 and TRBJ1-4, with no clear D. CDR3 length equals 13 residues. Germline-derived CDR1 and CDR2 are DFQATT and SNEGSKA (reference sequence). Trimming cost V 6 bases and J 2 bases, with 10 bases left between them. The CDR3 nucleotides read TGCAGTGCCCTGGATGGGACTAATGAAAAACTGTTTTTT. Translation: CSALDGTNEKLFF.

The DNA for the CDR3 is TGTGCCACCAGCAGGTTCGCCGGGACTAGCTTTGTCCTGGGGTCGCACGAGCAGTACTTC. Encoded protein: CATSRFAGTSFVLGSHEQYF. The rearrangement links TRBV15 to TRBJ2-7; TRBD2 agrees at 9 bases. V dropped 3 bases and J dropped 5; count of bases not matched to a gene: 23. CDR1 is LNHNV, CDR2 YYDKDF, per germline (reference sequence). This CDR3 contains 20 residues.

The CDR3 loop reads CASSLGRRYEQYF. The CDR3 region has the DNA TGTGCCAGCAGTTTGGGGCGTCGCTACGAGCAGTACTTC. J is TRBJ2-7 and V is TRBV28; the D gene is possibly TRBD1 (5 bases). The CDR3 has 13 residues. In germline, CDR1 is MDHEN, CDR2 SYDVKM. V was cut by 3 bases and J by 3 bases, with 9 bases left in between.

The sample holds a few counts of this clonotype. The V gene is TRBV20-1, the J gene TRBJ2-3, with a weak D call TRBD2 (5 bases). The CDR3 spans 13 residues. Germline assignment: CDR1 DFQATT and CDR2 SNEGSKA (reference sequence). Trimming removed 4 bases from V and 5 bases from J, with 13 bases in between. CDR3 loop: CSAIGVVRDTQYF. CDR3 coding DNA: TGCAGTGCTATCGGGGTGGTTCGAGATACGCAGTATTTT.

This clonotype appeared a few times. This rearrangement joins TRBV7-9 to TRBJ2-3; D might be TRBD2 (6 bases). Between the trimmed V and J ends, which lost 0 bases and 0 bases, there was a span of 10 bases. Germline V CDR1 and CDR2: SEHNR, FQNEAQ (reference sequence). CDR3 size: 16 residues. The CDR3 protein is CASSLAVLASTDTQYF. In DNA form, the CDR3 reads TGTGCCAGCAGCTTAGCGGTCCTAGCGAGCACAGATACGCAGTATTTT.

The chain uses TRBV7-8 and TRBJ1-3; TRBD1 aligns across 8 bases. Germline V gene data show CDR1 as SGHVS and CDR2 as FQNEAQ. The length of the CDR3 is 15 residues. V was pared by 5 bases and J by 8 bases, with 11 bases of the junction left unmatched. For the CDR3, the DNA is TGTGCCAGCAGCCCAAATCAGGGGGCGTGGGACACCATATATTTT. Translating gives CASSPNQGAWDTIYF.

The chain links TRBV5-4 to TRBJ2-2; 10 bases agree with TRBD1. The germline CDR1 and CDR2 sequences are SGHNT and YYREEE (reference sequence). Trimming cost V 4 bases and J 5 bases; bases outside gene matches: 5. The CDR3 has 15 residues. The CDR3 region is CASSPTGGGTGELFF. CDR3 coding DNA: TGTGCCAGCAGCCCGACAGGGGGCGGGACCGGGGAGCTGTTTTTT.

This chain links TRBV7-6 with TRBJ2-6; 7 bases agree with TRBD1. This CDR3 has 18 amino acids. Germline trimming cut 5 bases from V and 0 bases from J; bases unmatched to any gene: 10. CDR1 is SGHVS and CDR2 is FNYEAQ in the germline V gene. Here the CDR3 reads CASSPAYAGGSGANVLTF. The CDR3 DNA is TGTGCCAGCAGCCCCGCTTACGCAGGGGGCTCTGGGGCCAACGTCCTGACTTTC.

The V and J genes are TRBV20-1 and TRBJ1-5, with 7 bases that match TRBD1. After removal of 1 base from V and 0 bases from J, the junction contained 6 bases not matched to a gene. Germline CDR1 reads DFQATT; CDR2 reads SNEGSKA (reference sequence). The CDR3 is 16 amino acids. CDR3 loop: CSARVMGQYSNQPQHF. CDR3 in DNA: TGCAGTGCTAGAGTGATGGGACAGTATAGCAATCAGCCCCAGCATTTT.

This clonotype occurred a few times. V usage is TRBV20-1 and J usage is TRBJ2-5; perhaps TRBD1 as D (6 bases). The germline V and J ends were trimmed by 0 bases and 3 bases, with 11 bases remaining between them. This CDR3 is built from 14 residues. The germline gives CDR1 DFQATT, CDR2 SNEGSKA (reference sequence). CDR3 residues: CSARDGAGEETQYF. The CDR3 DNA is TGCAGTGCTAGAGACGGTGCAGGGGAAGAGACCCAGTACTTC.

This chain links TRBV5-6 with TRBJ2-7; D ambiguous. Deletions cut 1 base from V and 0 bases from J, with 17 bases between. The CDR3 is made up of 17 amino acids. Germline V gene lookup returns CDR1 SGHDT and CDR2 YYEEEE. CDR3 region: CASSLWAGLVGSYEQYF. The CDR3 DNA follows: TGTGCCAGCAGCTTGTGGGCCGGTCTAGTCGGCTCCTACGAGCAGTACTTC.

This clonotype was counted ten times or more. CDR3 coding DNA: TGTGCCAGCACCTCCCTCGGGGACACCCTCTCCTACGAGCAGTACTTC. Amino acids: CASTSLGDTLSYEQYF. V usage is TRBV6-6 and J usage is TRBJ2-7; D is possibly TRBD1 (6 bases). The germline CDR1 and CDR2 sequences are MNHNY and SVGAGI (reference sequence). The CDR3 has 16 residues. V lost 7 bases and J lost 0, with 19 bases in between.

This clonotype was counted at least ten times. The V and J genes are TRBV12-3 or TRBV12-4 and TRBJ2-1; tentative D call: TRBD2 (5 bases). Trimming stripped 2 bases from V and 0 bases from J, with 11 bases between. The CDR3 consists of 16 residues. CDR3 DNA: TGTGCCAGCAGTTTATGGACTGTAAGCTCCTACAATGAGCAGTTCTTC. Protein product: CASSLWTVSSYNEQFF.

V is TRBV27 and J is TRBJ2-1; 11 positions agree with TRBD2. The germline gives CDR1 MNHEY, CDR2 SMNVEV (reference sequence). V gave up 5 bases and J gave up 7 bases; unmatched junction bases: 16. CDR3 length: 18 amino acids. CDR3 sequence: CASSTDLLGTSGGNEQFF. CDR3 in DNA: TGTGCCAGCAGTACTGACCTCCTCGGGACTAGCGGTGGGAATGAGCAGTTCTTC.

A few counts support this clonotype. The CDR3 here is CASSYNVPTGYEQYF. CDR3 bases: TGTGCCAGCAGTTACAACGTACCGACAGGCTACGAGCAGTACTTC. This rearrangement joins TRBV6-2 or TRBV6-3 to TRBJ2-7, with D tentatively TRBD1 (6 bases). The CDR3 spans 15 residues. From germline, CDR1 is MNHEY and CDR2 SVGEGT. The V gene lost 2 bases and the J gene lost 3 bases, with 14 bases spanning the gap.

This clonotype appeared many times. This chain joins TRBV7-2 and TRBJ2-7; possible D gene TRBD1, 6 bases. The CDR3 is 16 residues long. Germline assignment: CDR1 SGHTA and CDR2 FQGNSA. V shed 2 bases and J shed 4 bases, with 18 bases lying between them. CDR3 sequence reads: CASSLSGQLGVYEQYF. CDR3 bases: TGTGCCAGCAGCTTATCCGGACAGTTGGGTGTTTACGAGCAGTACTTC.

The genes are TRBV10-1 and TRBJ2-3, with unresolved D. CDR3 length equals 12 residues. The germline gives CDR1 WNHNN, CDR2 SYGVQD (reference sequence). Trimming pared 3 bases from V and 3 bases from J, leaving 4 bases between. The CDR3 DNA reads TGCGCCAGCAGTGAATATACAGATACGCAGTATTTT. Protein sequence: CASSEYTDTQYF.

This clonotype has a count of ten or more. The rearrangement links TRBV20-1 to TRBJ1-2; possible D gene TRBD1, 5 bases. Germline V gives CDR1 DFQATT, CDR2 SNEGSKA (reference sequence). This CDR3 has 13 amino acids. The V end was cut by 7 bases, the J end by 6 bases, with 18 bases between. CDR3: CSGGSGQVNGYTF. CDR3 DNA: TGCAGTGGGGGCTCCGGGCAGGTCAATGGCTACACCTTC.

The V call is TRBV12-3 or TRBV12-4, the J call TRBJ1-2; possibly TRBD1 for D (6 bases). CDR3 length equals 14 residues. Trimming stripped 5 bases from V and 8 bases from J, with 18 bases between. The CDR3 coding sequence is TGTGCCAGCAGTCCGACAGGTGACGGTAGAGGCTACACCTTC. Encoded protein: CASSPTGDGRGYTF.